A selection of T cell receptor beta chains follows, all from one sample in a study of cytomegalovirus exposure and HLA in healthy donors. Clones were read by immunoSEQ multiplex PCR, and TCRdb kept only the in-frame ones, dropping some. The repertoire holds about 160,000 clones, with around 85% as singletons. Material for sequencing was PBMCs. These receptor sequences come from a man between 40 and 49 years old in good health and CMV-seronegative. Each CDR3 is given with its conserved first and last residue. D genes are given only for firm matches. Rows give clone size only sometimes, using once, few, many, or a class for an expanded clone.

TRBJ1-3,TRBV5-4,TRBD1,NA,CASSWDRGSAGNTIYF,TGTGCCAGCAGCTGGGACAGGGGTTCGGCTGGAAACACCATATATTTT
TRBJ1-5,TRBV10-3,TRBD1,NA,CAAHRDRDQPQHF,TGTGCCGCCCACCGGGACAGGGATCAGCCCCAGCATTTT
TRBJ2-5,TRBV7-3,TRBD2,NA,CASSLAGGAQETQYF,TGTGCCAGCAGCTTAGCGGGGGGGGCCCAAGAGACCCAGTACTTC
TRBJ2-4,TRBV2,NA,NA,CASSARGRKNIQYF,TGTGCCAGCAGTGCGCGGGGGCGGAAAAACATTCAGTACTTC
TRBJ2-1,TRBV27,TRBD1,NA,CASSYTGGEEQFF,TGTGCCAGCAGTTATACAGGGGGAGAAGAGCAGTTCTTC
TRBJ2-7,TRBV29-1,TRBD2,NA,CSVEGISGGTYEQYF,TGCAGCGTTGAAGGCATTAGCGGGGGGACCTACGAGCAGTACTTC
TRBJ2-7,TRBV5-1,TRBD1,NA,CASSGGQGANYEQYF,TGCGCCAGCAGCGGGGGACAGGGGGCCAACTACGAGCAGTACTTC
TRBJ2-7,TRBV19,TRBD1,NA,CAVRDRADEQYF,TGTGCCGTCCGGGACAGGGCCGACGAGCAGTACTTC
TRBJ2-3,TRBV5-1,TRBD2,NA,CASSRGLAGSGTDTQYF,TGCGCCAGCAGCAGGGGGCTAGCGGGGAGTGGCACAGATACGCAGTATTTT
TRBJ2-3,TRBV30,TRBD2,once,CAWSVGWAGGRVDTQYF,TGTGCCTGGAGTGTAGGGTGGGCGGGGGGGCGTGTAGATACGCAGTATTTT